The clone carrying this T cell receptor beta chain was seen a few times. Germline-derived CDR1 and CDR2 are LNHDA and SQIVND (reference sequence). Trimming pared 8 bases from V and 7 bases from J, leaving 21 bases between. The CDR3 totals 15 residues. Sequenced by immunoSEQ multiplex PCR; TCRdb stores in-frame clones only, minus some. The repertoire holds some 420,000 clones, with roughly 90% as singletons. Treatment given: 15 to 20 received Ad26.COV2.S at low or high dose, single or two shots; about 5 received placebo; per-sample allocation not given. Collection of samples fell on day 63 after the first vaccine or placebo injection. The donor's status was that of an adult aged 18-55 years in Boston. This vaccine is an Ad26 vector that expresses the Wuhan-strain SARS-CoV-2 spike. These data are taken from a study of Ad26.COV2.S vaccination and SARS-CoV-2 variants. Study summary: Of the COV1001 trial arms, the Ad26.COV2.S arm included the donor. The vaccine Ad26.COV2.S was put into the muscle once, or twice with 56 days between.

This material consisted of peripheral blood, taken in a trial of Ad26.COV2.S vaccine versus placebo. V gene TRBV19 combines with J gene TRBJ2-1; no clear D gene. The origin of this receptor is a person aged 18 to 65 who received the Ad26.COV2.S COVID-19 vaccine or a placebo. CDR3 sequence (DNA): TGTGCCAGTTCCGAGGATCTACAGAGCCTAAATGAGCAGTTCTTC. This encodes CASSEDLQSLNEQFF.